This T cell receptor (beta chain) was sequenced for a study of cytomegalovirus exposure and HLA in healthy donors. The ends were cut back, 7 bases at V and 4 bases at J, with 16 bases in the middle. The CDR3 runs to 14 residues. Germline loops: CDR1 MDHEN, CDR2 SYDVKM. This clone was detected once. The repertoire was sequenced with immunoSEQ multiplex PCR; TCRdb's copy has only in-frame clones and lacks some. This table holds 200,000 to 250,000 clones, about 90% found once. The sequenced sample was PBMCs. This receptor was obtained from a man between 18 and 29 years old in good health and CMV-seropositive. The rearrangement links TRBV28 to TRBJ1-2, with TRBD1 as a possible D gene (5 bases). The CDR3 is CASTLTGLGYGYTF. In nucleotides, the CDR3 is TGTGCCAGCACCTTAACGGGACTGGGCTATGGCTACACCTTC.